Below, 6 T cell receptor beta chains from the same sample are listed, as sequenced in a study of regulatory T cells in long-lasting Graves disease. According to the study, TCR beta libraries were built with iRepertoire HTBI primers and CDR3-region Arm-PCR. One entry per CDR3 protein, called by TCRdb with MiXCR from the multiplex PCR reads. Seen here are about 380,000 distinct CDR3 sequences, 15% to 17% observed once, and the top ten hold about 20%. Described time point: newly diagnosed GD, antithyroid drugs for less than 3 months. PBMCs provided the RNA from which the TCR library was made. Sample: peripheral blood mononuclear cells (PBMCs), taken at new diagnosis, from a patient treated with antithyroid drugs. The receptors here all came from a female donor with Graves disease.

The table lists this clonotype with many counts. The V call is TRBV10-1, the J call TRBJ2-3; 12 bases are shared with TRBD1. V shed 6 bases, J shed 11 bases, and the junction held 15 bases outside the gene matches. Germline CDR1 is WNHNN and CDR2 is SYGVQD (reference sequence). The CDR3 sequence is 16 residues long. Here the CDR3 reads CASSYLRDRGLREQYF. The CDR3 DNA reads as TGCGCCAGCAGCTACCTACGGGACAGGGGGCTGAGGGAGCAGTATTTT.

CDR3 sequence (DNA): TGTGCCAGCAGTTTAAATTGGGGGCGCGGCAATCAGCCCCAGCATTTT. Translation gives CASSLNWGRGNQPQHF. The V call is TRBV28, the J call TRBJ1-5, with D perhaps matching TRBD1 (6 bases). The CDR3 contains 16 residues. Trimming took 2 bases from V and 2 from J, leaving 13 bases between them. CDR1 and CDR2 (germline): MDHEN, SYDVKM.

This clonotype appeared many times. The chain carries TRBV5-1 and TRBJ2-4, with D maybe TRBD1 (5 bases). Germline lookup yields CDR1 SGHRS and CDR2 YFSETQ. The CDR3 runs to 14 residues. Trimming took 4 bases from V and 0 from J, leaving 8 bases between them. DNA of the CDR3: TGCGCCAGCAGCCTGACAGTAGCCAAAAACATTCAGTACTTC. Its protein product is CASSLTVAKNIQYF.

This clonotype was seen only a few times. The CDR3 nucleotides are TGTGCCAGCAGAGAGGGGGGAGCCTACAATGAGCAGTTCTTC. It encodes CASREGGAYNEQFF. The chain links TRBV6-4 to TRBJ2-1; either TRBD1 or TRBD2 may fit D (6 bases each). V lost 6 bases, J lost 2 bases, and 11 bases lay in between. This CDR3 comprises 14 residues. The germline CDR1 and CDR2 sequences are MRHNA and SNTAGT.

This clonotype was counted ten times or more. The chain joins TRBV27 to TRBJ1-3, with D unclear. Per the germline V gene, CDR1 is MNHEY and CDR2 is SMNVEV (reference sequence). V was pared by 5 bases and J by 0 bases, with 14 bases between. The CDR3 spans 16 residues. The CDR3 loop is CASSQGRTGSGNTIYF. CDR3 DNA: TGTGCCAGCAGTCAAGGACGGACCGGCTCTGGAAACACCATATATTTT.

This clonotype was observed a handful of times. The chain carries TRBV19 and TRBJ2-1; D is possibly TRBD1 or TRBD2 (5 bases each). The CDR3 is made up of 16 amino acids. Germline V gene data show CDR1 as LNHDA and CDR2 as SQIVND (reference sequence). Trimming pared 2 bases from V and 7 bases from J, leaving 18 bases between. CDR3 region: CASSISGAGVRNEQFF. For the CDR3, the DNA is TGTGCCAGTAGTATATCCGGGGCAGGAGTCAGAAATGAGCAGTTCTTC.